The TCR beta chain under discussion was sequenced for a study of OX40 agonist ivuxolimab in advanced cancers. The overall study: The treatment was a fully human IgG2 OX40 agonist, ivuxolimab. Three patients responded partially, comprising one with hepatocellular carcinoma and two with cutaneous melanoma. The mean age was approximately 60 years, ranging from about 20 to 79, with around four fifths of participants male.

Profiling relied on immunoSEQ multiplex PCR, and the TCRdb table lists in-frame clones only, not all of them. Found here are tens of thousands of clones, around four fifths of them singletons; the top ten hold 50%. V was shortened by 1 base and J by 0 bases, with 12 bases between the two germline ends. Per germline, CDR1 SGHTA and CDR2 FQGTGA. The length of the CDR3 is 16 residues. Autoimmune disease history or systemic immunosuppression led to patients being barred. The sample here was CD4+ or CD8+ T cells sorted from blood, taken in a trial of the OX40 agonist ivuxolimab. The sequence came from an adult with an advanced solid tumor such as melanoma, head and neck, liver or kidney cancer. The gene calls are TRBV7-3 and TRBJ1-1; no clear D. Here the CDR3 DNA reads TGTGCCAGCAGCTTAAACGGGTTTAAGATGAACACTGAAGCTTTCTTT. Translation gives CASSLNGFKMNTEAFF.